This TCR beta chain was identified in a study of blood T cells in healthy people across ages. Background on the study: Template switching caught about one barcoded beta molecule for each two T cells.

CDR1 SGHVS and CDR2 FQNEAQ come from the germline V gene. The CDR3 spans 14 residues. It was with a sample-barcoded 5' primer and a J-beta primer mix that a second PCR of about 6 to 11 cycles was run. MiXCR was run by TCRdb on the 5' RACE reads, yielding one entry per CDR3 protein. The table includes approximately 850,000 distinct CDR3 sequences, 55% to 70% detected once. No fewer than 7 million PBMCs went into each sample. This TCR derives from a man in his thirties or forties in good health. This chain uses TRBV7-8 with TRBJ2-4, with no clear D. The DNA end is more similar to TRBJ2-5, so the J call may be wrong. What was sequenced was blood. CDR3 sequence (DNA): TGTGCCAGCAGCTTATCCCCCCAAGAGGAGACCCAGTACTTC. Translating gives CASSLSPQEETQYF.